These T cell receptor beta chains were read from a single sample in a study of beta chain features in type 1 diabetes. Only in-frame clones appear in the TCRdb table, and some are missing; sequencing was by immunoSEQ multiplex PCR. The sample lists approximately 260,000 clones; about a fifth were seen once. The sample was naive CD4+ T cells from blood. Receptors were obtained from a woman aged 40 to 55 with type 1 diabetes. Both conserved end residues are part of each CDR3. A D gene is named only where the DNA matches it firmly. Clone size is given for some rows only: seen once, a few or many times, or a class if the clone is expanded.

D gene: .
V gene: TRBV6-4
J gene: TRBJ2-1
clone size: few
CDR3 protein: CASSKETQGHEQFF
CDR3 DNA: TGTGCCAGCAGTAAAGAAACCCAGGGGCATGAGCAGTTCTTC

D gene: .
V gene: TRBV7-2
J gene: TRBJ2-7
clone size: once
CDR3 protein: CASSPRQVYEQYF
CDR3 DNA: TGTGCCAGCAGCCCCAGACAGGTCTACGAGCAGTACTTC

D gene: .
V gene: TRBV14
J gene: TRBJ2-3
clone size: few
CDR3 protein: CASGVGGADTQYF
CDR3 DNA: TGTGCCAGCGGCGTAGGCGGCGCAGATACGCAGTATTTT

D gene: .
V gene: TRBV7-3
J gene: TRBJ2-6
clone size: few
CDR3 protein: CASSLPHAGANVLTF
CDR3 DNA: TGTGCCAGCAGCTTACCCCATGCTGGGGCCAACGTCCTGACTTTC

D gene: .
V gene: TRBV7-8
J gene: TRBJ2-1
clone size: few
CDR3 protein: CASSFRSSYNEQFF
CDR3 DNA: TGTGCCAGCAGCTTCAGATCCTCATACAATGAGCAGTTCTTC

D gene: TRBD1
V gene: TRBV9
J gene: TRBJ1-2
clone size: .
CDR3 protein: CASSVGTGAGYGYTF
CDR3 DNA: TGTGCCAGCAGCGTCGGGACAGGGGCAGGCTATGGCTACACCTTC

D gene: TRBD2
V gene: TRBV5-1
J gene: TRBJ2-5
clone size: .
CDR3 protein: CASSLGWLADQETQYF
CDR3 DNA: TGCGCCAGCAGCTTGGGTTGGCTAGCGGACCAAGAGACCCAGTACTTC

D gene: .
V gene: TRBV2
J gene: TRBJ1-1
clone size: .
CDR3 protein: CASGSRRGTEAFF
CDR3 DNA: TGTGCCAGCGGAAGTAGAAGGGGCACTGAAGCTTTCTTT

D gene: TRBD1
V gene: TRBV19
J gene: TRBJ2-5
clone size: .
CDR3 protein: CASSIGQVLQETQYF
CDR3 DNA: TGTGCCAGTAGTATCGGACAGGTTTTACAAGAGACCCAGTACTTC

D gene: TRBD2
V gene: TRBV9
J gene: TRBJ2-3
clone size: .
CDR3 protein: CASSALAGGPDTQYF
CDR3 DNA: TGTGCCAGCAGCGCCCTAGCGGGGGGACCAGATACGCAGTATTTT

D gene: TRBD1
V gene: TRBV9
J gene: TRBJ1-6
clone size: .
CDR3 protein: CASSVRRDSQSPLHF
CDR3 DNA: TGTGCCAGCAGCGTACGCCGGGACAGTCAGTCACCCCTCCACTTT

D gene: TRBD2
V gene: TRBV5-4
J gene: TRBJ2-4
clone size: few
CDR3 protein: CASSTWTPGGKNIQYF
CDR3 DNA: TGTGCCAGCAGCACGTGGACTCCGGGGGGCAAAAACATTCAGTACTTC

D gene: TRBD2
V gene: TRBV9
J gene: TRBJ2-1
clone size: few
CDR3 protein: CASSPRTSGSYNEQFF
CDR3 DNA: TGTGCCAGCAGCCCCCGGACTAGCGGGAGCTACAATGAGCAGTTCTTC

D gene: .
V gene: TRBV27
J gene: TRBJ2-5
clone size: few
CDR3 protein: CASRVFGTQYF
CDR3 DNA: TGTGCCAGCCGCGTCTTCGGGACCCAGTACTTC

D gene: TRBD1
V gene: TRBV9
J gene: TRBJ2-2
clone size: .
CDR3 protein: CASTDRGSNTGELFF
CDR3 DNA: TGTGCCAGCACCGACAGGGGCTCGAACACCGGGGAGCTGTTTTTT

D gene: TRBD2
V gene: TRBV4-2
J gene: TRBJ2-1
clone size: .
CDR3 protein: CASSQAGRGLYYNEQFF
CDR3 DNA: TGTGCCAGCAGCCAAGCAGGGAGGGGCCTTTACTACAATGAGCAGTTCTTC

D gene: .
V gene: TRBV7-2
J gene: TRBJ1-1
clone size: .
CDR3 protein: CASSLGGGDTEAFF
CDR3 DNA: TGTGCCAGCAGCTTAGGGGGAGGGGACACTGAAGCTTTCTTT

D gene: .
V gene: TRBV5-1
J gene: TRBJ2-3
clone size: .
CDR3 protein: CASSFSEDTQYF
CDR3 DNA: TGCGCCAGCAGCTTTAGTGAAGATACGCAGTATTTT

D gene: TRBD1
V gene: TRBV7-9
J gene: TRBJ2-7
clone size: .
CDR3 protein: CASSWTGGSTYEQYF
CDR3 DNA: TGTGCCAGCAGCTGGACAGGGGGCTCCACCTACGAGCAGTACTTC

D gene: .
V gene: TRBV7-2
J gene: TRBJ2-5
clone size: few
CDR3 protein: CASSPRTGQETQYF
CDR3 DNA: TGTGCCAGCAGCCCAAGGACTGGGCAAGAGACCCAGTACTTC

D gene: .
V gene: TRBV9
J gene: TRBJ2-3
clone size: .
CDR3 protein: CASSVGRLVSDTQYF
CDR3 DNA: TGTGCCAGCAGCGTAGGGAGACTAGTCTCGGATACGCAGTATTTT

D gene: TRBD1
V gene: TRBV29-1
J gene: TRBJ2-7
clone size: .
CDR3 protein: CSVGGTVIYEQYF
CDR3 DNA: TGCAGCGTTGGGGGGACAGTGATCTACGAGCAGTACTTC

D gene: .
V gene: TRBV9
J gene: TRBJ1-2
clone size: .
CDR3 protein: CASSETPGNYGYTF
CDR3 DNA: TGTGCCAGCAGCGAAACCCCGGGGAACTATGGCTACACCTTC

D gene: TRBD2
V gene: TRBV4-3
J gene: TRBJ2-1
clone size: .
CDR3 protein: CASSHRTSGKGEQFF
CDR3 DNA: TGCGCCAGCAGCCACCGGACTAGCGGCAAGGGTGAGCAGTTCTTC

D gene: TRBD1
V gene: TRBV27
J gene: TRBJ1-5
clone size: once
CDR3 protein: CASSSTDRRQPQHF
CDR3 DNA: TGTGCCAGCAGTTCTACGGACAGGAGGCAGCCCCAGCATTTT

D gene: TRBD1
V gene: TRBV4-3
J gene: TRBJ1-2
clone size: .
CDR3 protein: CASSQAQGTGEGYTF
CDR3 DNA: TGCGCCAGCAGCCAAGCGCAAGGGACAGGGGAAGGCTACACCTTC

D gene: .
V gene: TRBV27
J gene: TRBJ2-7
clone size: .
CDR3 protein: CASSLSAQGYEQYF
CDR3 DNA: TGTGCCAGCAGTTTAAGTGCACAGGGCTACGAGCAGTACTTC

D gene: TRBD2
V gene: TRBV7-8
J gene: TRBJ2-1
clone size: .
CDR3 protein: CASSPRPGTTSNEQFF
CDR3 DNA: TGTGCCAGCAGCCCCCGTCCAGGGACTACCAGCAATGAGCAGTTCTTC

D gene: TRBD2
V gene: TRBV2
J gene: TRBJ2-3
clone size: .
CDR3 protein: CASCTGGGDTQYF
CDR3 DNA: TGTGCCAGCTGTACGGGAGGTGGAGATACGCAGTATTTT

D gene: .
V gene: TRBV29-1
J gene: TRBJ1-2
clone size: .
CDR3 protein: CSVRPPGAAGYTF
CDR3 DNA: TGCAGCGTAAGACCCCCAGGGGCGGCGGGCTACACCTTC

D gene: .
V gene: TRBV4-3
J gene: TRBJ2-7
clone size: few
CDR3 protein: CASSQDRGDPYEQYF
CDR3 DNA: TGCGCCAGCAGCCAAGACAGGGGGGACCCCTACGAGCAGTACTTC

D gene: TRBD2
V gene: TRBV4-3
J gene: TRBJ2-1
clone size: .
CDR3 protein: CASSQLAGAAYNEQFF
CDR3 DNA: TGCGCCAGCAGCCAACTAGCGGGAGCGGCCTACAATGAGCAGTTCTTC

D gene: .
V gene: TRBV10-3
J gene: TRBJ2-6
clone size: few
CDR3 protein: CAISESYSPYSGANVLTF
CDR3 DNA: TGTGCCATCAGTGAGTCCTACAGCCCGTACTCTGGGGCCAACGTCCTGACTTTC

D gene: .
V gene: TRBV7-9
J gene: TRBJ2-5
clone size: .
CDR3 protein: CASSWAGDVGETQYF
CDR3 DNA: TGTGCCAGCAGCTGGGCAGGGGATGTAGGAGAGACCCAGTACTTC

D gene: .
V gene: TRBV9
J gene: TRBJ2-3
clone size: .
CDR3 protein: CASSVFLGTSPDTQYF
CDR3 DNA: TGTGCCAGCAGCGTATTTCTCGGGACATCCCCAGATACGCAGTATTTT

D gene: TRBD1
V gene: TRBV28
J gene: TRBJ2-7
clone size: few
CDR3 protein: CASRTTGTHEQYF
CDR3 DNA: TGTGCCAGCAGGACGACAGGGACCCACGAGCAGTACTTC

D gene: TRBD1
V gene: TRBV2
J gene: TRBJ1-4
clone size: .
CDR3 protein: CASSRSGTGGAGEKLFF
CDR3 DNA: TGTGCCAGCAGCCGCTCCGGGACAGGGGGCGCAGGAGAAAAACTGTTTTTT

D gene: TRBD1
V gene: TRBV5-8
J gene: TRBJ1-2
clone size: few
CDR3 protein: CASSSTGTGGIGYTF
CDR3 DNA: TGTGCCAGCAGCTCCACCGGGACAGGGGGCATCGGCTACACCTTC

D gene: .
V gene: TRBV5-6
J gene: TRBJ2-3
clone size: few
CDR3 protein: CASSLRTAEGYF
CDR3 DNA: TGTGCCAGCAGCTTGCGGACAGCCGAGGGGTATTTT

D gene: TRBD2
V gene: TRBV28
J gene: TRBJ2-1
clone size: few
CDR3 protein: CASRDERGGYNEQFF
CDR3 DNA: TGTGCCAGCAGGGATGAGCGGGGGGGCTACAATGAGCAGTTCTTC

D gene: TRBD1
V gene: TRBV9
J gene: TRBJ2-1
clone size: .
CDR3 protein: CASSVAQGANEQFF
CDR3 DNA: TGTGCCAGCAGCGTAGCACAGGGGGCTAATGAGCAGTTCTTC

D gene: .
V gene: TRBV14
J gene: TRBJ1-6
clone size: few
CDR3 protein: CASSQLQGNSPLHF
CDR3 DNA: TGTGCCAGCAGCCAACTCCAGGGAAACTCACCCCTCCACTTT